These 30 T cell receptor beta chains share one sample of origin, sequenced in a study of T cell responses to AZD1222 COVID-19 vaccine. The repertoire was sequenced with immunoSEQ multiplex PCR; TCRdb's copy has only in-frame clones and lacks some. The sample consists of roughly 120,000 clones, 80% to 90% of them appearing once. The input for sequencing was peripheral blood, taken on day 0 of AZD1222 vaccination. The receptors were gathered from an adult in good health.

The chain has TRBV28 and TRBJ1-6; D call uncertain. CDR1 is MDHEN and CDR2 is SYDVKM in the germline V gene. V was clipped by 5 bases and J by 9 bases, with 8 bases between them. CDR3 size: 12 residues. CDR3 coding DNA: TGTGCCAGCAGTACCCCGGGTTCACCCCTCCACTTT. Translated: CASSTPGSPLHF.

The chain employs TRBV15 and TRBJ2-5; no clear D. Trimming removed 0 bases from V and 0 bases from J, with 8 bases in between. From germline, CDR1 is LNHNV and CDR2 YYDKDF (reference sequence). CDR3 length equals 15 residues. The CDR3 spells CATSRDLDYQETQYF. CDR3 DNA sequence: TGTGCCACCAGCAGAGATCTGGATTACCAAGAGACCCAGTACTTC.

This clone has just a few counts. The chain combines TRBV7-9 with TRBJ2-1; 14 bases are shared with TRBD2. Germline CDR1 reads SEHNR; CDR2 reads FQNEAQ (reference sequence). The CDR3 sequence is 19 residues long. Trimming at V came to 2 bases and at J to 4 bases, leaving 10 bases not matched to a gene. In nucleotides, the CDR3 is TGTGCCAGCAGCTTATGGGGACTAGCGGGGGCGACCTCTTACAATGAGCAGTTCTTC. It codes for CASSLWGLAGATSYNEQFF. The variable domain in full, with the rest retrieved from reference TRBV7-9 and TRBJ2-1, is DTGVSQNPRHKITKRGQNVTFRCDPISEHNRLYWYRQTLGQGPEFLTYFQNEAQLEKSRLLSDRFSAERPKGSFSTLEIQRTEQGDSAMYLCASSLWGLAGATSYNEQFFGPGTRLTVL.

The rearrangement links TRBV24-1 to TRBJ1-1, with 8 bases that match TRBD1. From germline, CDR1 is KGHDR and CDR2 SFDVKD. V lost 4 bases, J lost 4 bases, and 4 bases stayed unmatched. CDR3 length: 14 amino acids. As DNA, the CDR3 is TGTGCCACCAGTGAGGACAGGGTAGCCACTGAAGCTTTCTTT. Encoded protein: CATSEDRVATEAFF.

This clone was observed once. The chain uses TRBV10-3 and TRBJ2-7; either TRBD1 or TRBD2 may fit D (5 bases each). V was clipped by 0 bases and J by 5 bases, with 20 bases between them. Germline-derived CDR1 and CDR2 are ENHRY and SYGVKD. This CDR3 spans 17 amino acids. This CDR3 is CAISESEILGERNEQYF. CDR3 bases: TGTGCCATCAGTGAGTCGGAAATATTGGGGGAAAGGAACGAGCAGTACTTC.

The rearrangement links TRBV3-1 (or the pseudogene TRBV3-2) to TRBJ1-5; D may be TRBD1 (5 bases). Germline values: CDR1 LGHDT, CDR2 YNNKEL (reference sequence). CDR3 length equals 16 residues. The V end lost 1 base, the J end lost 2 bases, and 12 bases lay between the germline ends. The DNA for the CDR3 is TGTGCCAGCAGCCAAGGGGGCAGGAGTGGCAATCAGCCCCAGCATTTT. Translation gives CASSQGGRSGNQPQHF.

The chain couples TRBV9 to TRBJ2-5; 9 bases map to TRBD2. Germline V gives CDR1 SGDLS, CDR2 YYNGEE. The CDR3 runs to 14 residues. V lost 3 bases to trimming and J lost 5 bases; unmatched junction nucleotides: 5. The CDR3 is CASSDSGRGETQYF. CDR3 sequence (DNA): TGTGCCAGCAGCGATAGCGGGAGAGGGGAGACCCAGTACTTC.

As for this clone: One end of the junction varies from germline; a read error may be responsible. V gene TRBV7-8 combines with J gene TRBJ1-2; 8 bases align to TRBD1. The CDR3 runs to 16 residues. CDR1 and CDR2 from the germline V gene are SGHVS and FQNEAQ. In nucleotides, the CDR3 is TGTGCCAGCAACTTAAACGGCAGGGACAGGAACTATGGCTACACCTTC. Its translation is CASNLNGRDRNYGYTF.

CDR3 in amino acids: CASAGTQSGANVLTF. The CDR3 DNA reads as TGCGCCAGCGCCGGGACCCAGTCTGGGGCCAACGTCCTGACTTTC. V and J are TRBV5-1 and TRBJ2-6; D is possibly TRBD1 or TRBD2 (5 bases each). Between the trimmed V and J ends, which lost 7 bases and 1 base, there was a span of 12 bases. From germline, CDR1 is SGHRS and CDR2 YFSETQ. The CDR3 sequence is 15 residues long.

V is TRBV9 and J is TRBJ1-2; the D gene is possibly TRBD1 (6 bases). V lost 3 bases and J 5 bases, leaving 14 bases between the germline ends. This CDR3 contains 14 residues. Germline V gene sequence: CDR1 SGDLS, CDR2 YYNGEE. CDR3 in DNA: TGTGCCAGCAGCGGAATACAGGGTAGATATGGCTACACCTTC. It encodes CASSGIQGRYGYTF. The whole variable domain, remainder taken from reference TRBV9 and TRBJ1-2, is DSGVTQTPKHLITATGQRVTLRCSPRSGDLSVYWYQQSLDQGLQFLIQYYNGEERAKGNILERFSAQQFPDLHSELNLSSLELGDSALYFCASSGIQGRYGYTFGSGTRLTVV.

The V gene is TRBV19, the J gene TRBJ2-1; TRBD2 agrees at 14 bases. V was pared by 5 bases and J by 10 bases, with 13 bases of the junction left unmatched. The germline CDR1 and CDR2 sequences are LNHDA and SQIVND (reference sequence). CDR3 length: 17 residues. Written as DNA, the CDR3 is TGTGCCAGTAGTCTCACGGGGACTAGCGGGAGAATAGGAGAGCAGTTCTTC. It codes for CASSLTGTSGRIGEQFF.

This clone was recorded once. The chain carries TRBV30 and TRBJ1-6, with D maybe TRBD1 (6 bases). In germline, CDR1 is GTSNPN, CDR2 SVGIG (reference sequence). V was trimmed by 2 bases and J by 7 bases, leaving 12 bases between them. The CDR3 loop spans 14 amino acids. The CDR3 DNA follows: TGTGCCTGGAGTCTTCCGGGACAAAATTCACCCCTCCACTTT. This gives the protein CAWSLPGQNSPLHF.

J is TRBJ1-6 and V is TRBV13, with no clear D. There are 15 residues in the CDR3. Germline V gives CDR1 PRHDT, CDR2 FYEKMQ (reference sequence). The ends were cut back, 5 bases at V and 7 bases at J, with 15 bases in the middle. The CDR3 DNA reads as TGTGCCAGCAGCCCCGGACCGGCCGGCAATTCACCCCTCCACTTT. Its translation is CASSPGPAGNSPLHF.

V is TRBV3-1 (or the pseudogene TRBV3-2) and J is TRBJ1-1; possibly TRBD1 for D (6 bases). The germline CDR1 and CDR2 sequences are LGHDT and YNNKEL (reference sequence). V lost 6 bases to trimming and J lost 1 base, with 15 bases between them. The CDR3 covers 15 residues. The chain's CDR3 is CASRPPGVKNTEAFF. The DNA for the CDR3 is TGTGCCAGCAGGCCCCCAGGGGTTAAGAACACTGAAGCTTTCTTT.

This clone was observed a handful of times. The gene calls are TRBV5-6 and TRBJ1-2; D ambiguous. This CDR3 comprises 15 residues. V lost 6 bases to trimming and J lost 4 bases, with 19 bases between them. The V gene's germline CDR1 is SGHDT and CDR2 YYEEEE. CDR3 DNA: TGTGCCAGCACCCCACGGGGATATAGACCCTATGGCTACACCTTC. Protein product: CASTPRGYRPYGYTF.

This chain uses TRBV30 with TRBJ2-7; a possible D gene is TRBD2 (5 bases). This CDR3 is built from 12 residues. Trimming shortened V by 6 bases and J by 3 bases, and 12 bases separated the two germline ends. CDR1 GTSNPN and CDR2 SVGIG come from the germline V gene (reference sequence). The CDR3 loop is CACLHRGYEQYF. The CDR3 DNA reads TGTGCCTGCCTTCACCGGGGCTACGAGCAGTACTTC.

The gene calls are TRBV18 and TRBJ1-1, with D unresolved. Germline CDR1 is KGHSH and CDR2 is LQKENI. The length of the CDR3 is 12 residues. V was clipped by 4 bases and J by 2 bases, with 5 bases between them. The chain's CDR3 is CASSLRNTEAFF. DNA for the CDR3: TGTGCCAGCTCACTTAGAAACACTGAAGCTTTCTTT.

This clone occurred once. CDR3 loop: CAIELTGNTEAFF. Written as DNA, the CDR3 is TGTGCCATCGAACTGACAGGGAACACTGAAGCTTTCTTT. This rearrangement joins TRBV6-5 to TRBJ1-1; tentatively, D is TRBD1 (6 bases). The CDR3 is made up of 13 amino acids. The V gene lost 10 bases and the J gene lost 1 base, with 13 bases spanning the gap. Germline V gene data show CDR1 as MNHEY and CDR2 as SVGAGI.

This sequence joins TRBV30 and TRBJ2-1, with D possibly being TRBD2 (6 bases). The CDR3 is made up of 13 amino acids. Germline loops: CDR1 GTSNPN, CDR2 SVGIG (reference sequence). CDR3 protein: CSSPGASYNEQFF. The CDR3, as DNA: TGTTCCTCTCCGGGAGCTAGCTACAATGAGCAGTTCTTC.

CDR3 nucleotides: TGTGCCAGCAGGAAACTAGCGGGGGCTACCACAGATACGCAGTATTTT. The encoded protein is CASRKLAGATTDTQYF. The V call is TRBV6-6, the J call TRBJ2-3; 11 nucleotides agree with TRBD2. The CDR3 extends over 16 amino acids. Germline V lookup: CDR1 MNHNY, CDR2 SVGAGI (reference sequence). Losses at the gene ends were 6 bases for V and 2 bases for J; bases not matched to a gene: 7.

This chain uses TRBV6-5 with TRBJ2-7, with 7 bases fitting TRBD2. Germline trimming cut 4 bases from V and 6 bases from J; bases unmatched to any gene: 9. The CDR3 is 14 residues long. The germline V gene encodes CDR1 MNHEY and CDR2 SVGAGI. This chain's CDR3 is CASSSAAGVLEQYF. The CDR3 nucleotides read TGTGCCAGCAGTTCCGCGGCGGGGGTTCTCGAGCAGTACTTC.

This chain connects TRBV11-1 to TRBJ2-6, with D hard to call. Germline CDR1 is SGHAT and CDR2 is FQDESV (reference sequence). The CDR3 is 15 amino acids. V shed 4 bases and J shed 4 bases, with 11 bases lying between them. The CDR3 region is CASSSLEAGANVLTF. For the CDR3, the DNA is TGTGCCAGCAGCTCCCTTGAGGCCGGGGCCAACGTCCTGACTTTC. The full variable domain, completed using reference TRBV11-1 and TRBJ2-6, is EAEVAQSPRYKITEKSQAVAFWCDPISGHATLYWYRQILGQGPELLVQFQDESVVDDSQLPKDRFSAERLKGVDSTLKIQPAELGDSAMYLCASSSLEAGANVLTFGAGSRLTVL.

This chain joins TRBV15 and TRBJ1-1, with D possibly matching TRBD1 (5 bases). The CDR3 length is 15 residues. The V end lost 2 bases, the J end lost 1 base, and 11 bases lay between the germline ends. The germline gives CDR1 LNHNV, CDR2 YYDKDF (reference sequence). CDR3 sequence (DNA): TGTGCCACCAGCAGATCTGGGACGGGGAACACTGAAGCTTTCTTT. Translating gives CATSRSGTGNTEAFF.

The J gene is TRBJ1-6, the V gene TRBV6-5; D ambiguous. Germline V CDR1 and CDR2: MNHEY, SVGAGI. This CDR3 contains 14 residues. V was trimmed by 6 bases and J by 10 bases, leaving 16 bases between them. The CDR3 loop is CASRDGDWESPLHF. In DNA form, the CDR3 reads TGTGCCAGCAGGGATGGTGACTGGGAATCACCCCTCCACTTT.

The chain combines TRBV7-9 with TRBJ1-4; D call uncertain. This CDR3 comprises 14 residues. Deletions cut 2 bases from V and 6 bases from J, with 10 bases between. From germline, CDR1 is SEHNR and CDR2 FQNEAQ (reference sequence). CDR3 amino acids: CASSLSGLDEKLFF. CDR3 nucleotides: TGTGCCAGCAGCTTATCGGGCTTGGATGAAAAACTGTTTTTT. The whole variable domain, remainder taken from reference TRBV7-9 and TRBJ1-4, is DTGVSQNPRHKITKRGQNVTFRCDPISEHNRLYWYRQTLGQGPEFLTYFQNEAQLEKSRLLSDRFSAERPKGSFSTLEIQRTEQGDSAMYLCASSLSGLDEKLFFGSGTQLSVL.

The rearrangement uses TRBV19 and TRBJ1-5, with D tentatively TRBD1 (5 bases). The CDR3 has 12 residues. With 8 bases removed from V and 9 bases from J, the gap between germline ends came to 14 bases. Germline CDR1 LNHDA, CDR2 SQIVND (reference sequence). CDR3: CASGSGLRPQHF. In nucleotides, the CDR3 is TGTGCCAGTGGATCAGGGCTCCGGCCCCAGCATTTT.

This rearrangement joins TRBV6-5 to TRBJ1-4; tentatively, D is TRBD1 (5 bases). V was shortened by 5 bases and J by 0 bases, with 10 bases between the two germline ends. From germline, CDR1 is MNHEY and CDR2 SVGAGI. The CDR3 runs 15 residues. The CDR3 bases are TGTGCCAGCAGTACGTGGGGGGCAACTAATGAAAAACTGTTTTTT. Residues: CASSTWGATNEKLFF.

The count of this clone is one. The chain carries TRBV7-9 and TRBJ1-1, with unresolved D. Germline lookup yields CDR1 SEHNR and CDR2 FQNEAQ (reference sequence). The CDR3 runs 12 residues. With 5 bases removed from V and 5 bases from J, the gap between germline ends came to 9 bases. CDR3 amino acids: CASSPPGTEAFF. CDR3 coding DNA: TGTGCCAGCAGCCCTCCGGGGACTGAAGCTTTCTTT.

This clone was counted once. The chain links TRBV9 to TRBJ1-3, with D hard to call. The V gene lost 2 bases and the J gene lost 2 bases, with 8 bases spanning the gap. Germline assignment: CDR1 SGDLS and CDR2 YYNGEE. The CDR3 runs 14 residues. The CDR3: CASSVRLAGNTIYF. DNA for the CDR3: TGTGCCAGCAGCGTGCGGTTGGCTGGAAACACCATATATTTT.

Regarding this clone: This CDR3 is also generated by other DNA sequences in the sample. In DNA, the CDR3 is TGTGCCAGCAGCTTAGCGGGCGGGAATCAGCCCCAGCATTTT. Its protein is CASSLAGGNQPQHF. The chain uses TRBV7-9 and TRBJ1-5; D gene ambiguous. V was cut by 0 bases and J by 4 bases, with 7 bases left in between. The germline V gene encodes CDR1 SEHNR and CDR2 FQNEAQ (reference sequence). This CDR3 is 14 amino acids long.